The 12 T cell receptor beta chains given below trace back to one sample, sequenced in a study of T cell changes during pregnancy in multiple sclerosis (dated by TCRdb to between 2018 and 2021). The library was obtained by the immunoSEQ multiplex PCR assay. The table was pulled from immuneACCESS by TCRdb, which kept in-frame rearrangements only. Such tables lose some clones; where checked, under half of the loss comes from unresolved V genes, and the rest has no known cause. The sample table shows about 44,000 clones, and around 96% are seen once. The ten top clones hold about 1% of the sample. Sequenced here: peripheral blood, sampled in the second trimester of pregnancy. The receptors were sampled from a female donor with multiple sclerosis, enrolled in a pregnancy study.

This clone appeared a single time. The chain is built from TRBV28 and TRBJ1-1; D is unclear. V lost 3 bases and J lost 6, with 11 bases in between. CDR3 size: 13 residues. Germline CDR1 reads MDHEN; CDR2 reads SYDVKM. CDR3 nucleotide sequence: TGTGCCAGCAGTTTGGAGGCCCCCCCTGAAGCTTTCTTT. Translating gives CASSLEAPPEAFF. Complete variable domain (other parts from reference TRBV28 and TRBJ1-1): DVKVTQSSRYLVKRTGEKVFLECVQDMDHENMFWYRQDPGLGLRLIYFSYDVKMKEKGDIPEGYSVSREKKERFSLILESASTNQTSMYLCASSLEAPPEAFFGQGTRLTVV.

CDR3 sequence: CASAPRGGTYNEQFF. In DNA form, the CDR3 reads TGCGCCAGCGCCCCACGGGGGGGGACCTACAATGAGCAGTTCTTC. The chain combines TRBV5-1 with TRBJ2-1; 8 nucleotides match TRBD2. CDR3 size: 15 residues. J gave up 2 bases and V 7 bases, and 8 bases lay outside the gene matches. Germline CDR1 is SGHRS and CDR2 is YFSETQ.

This clone was picked up one time. V usage is TRBV7-9 and J usage is TRBJ1-2; TRBD1 aligns across 7 bases. The CDR3 is made up of 15 amino acids. Germline V CDR1 and CDR2: SEHNR, FQNEAQ (reference sequence). The J segment lost 3 bases and the V segment lost 5 bases, leaving 9 bases of the junction unmatched. The CDR3 is CASSPHGGTDYGYTF. In DNA form, the CDR3 reads TGTGCCAGCAGCCCTCACGGTGGGACAGACTATGGCTACACCTTC.

The chain links TRBV7-7 to TRBJ2-3; perhaps TRBD2 as D (5 bases). The CDR3 is made up of 16 amino acids. Trimming pared 1 base from V and 3 bases from J, leaving 14 bases between. The V gene's germline CDR1 is SSHAT and CDR2 FNYEAQ (reference sequence). CDR3 amino acids: CASSLGGSSVTDTQYF. In DNA, the CDR3 is TGTGCCAGCAGCTTAGGTGGGAGTAGTGTTACAGATACGCAGTATTTT. The full variable domain, rest sourced from reference TRBV7-7 and TRBJ2-3, is GAGVSQSPRYKVTKRGQDVTLRCDPISSHATLYWYQQALGQGPEFLTYFNYEAQPDKSGLPSDRFSAERPEGSISTLTIQRTEQRDSAMYRCASSLGGSSVTDTQYFGPGTRLTVL.

This chain connects TRBV7-6 to TRBJ2-1; 11 positions agree with TRBD2. In germline, CDR1 is SGHVS, CDR2 FNYEAQ. Germline trimming cut 5 bases from V and 4 bases from J; bases unmatched to any gene: 4. The length of the CDR3 is 15 residues. Here the CDR3 reads CASSILAGGYNEQFF. The CDR3 coding sequence is TGTGCCAGCAGCATCCTAGCGGGAGGATACAATGAGCAGTTCTTC.

This sequence joins TRBV7-2 and TRBJ1-1; 8 bases match TRBD1. The germline CDR1 and CDR2 sequences are SGHTA and FQGNSA. Trimming at V came to 1 base and at J to 10 bases, leaving 11 bases not matched to a gene. This CDR3 has 15 amino acids. CDR3: CASSLGGDRTGGAFF. CDR3 bases: TGTGCCAGCAGCTTAGGTGGGGACAGGACGGGTGGAGCTTTCTTT.

This chain joins TRBV2 and TRBJ2-5, with TRBD1 matching 9 bases. The CDR3 totals 15 residues. CDR1 is SNHLY and CDR2 is FYNNEI in the germline V gene. The junction had 8 bases not matched to a gene; V was cut back by 6 bases and J by 3 bases. CDR3 DNA: TGTGCCAGCAGACCATCCGGACAGGGGAAAGAGACCCAGTACTTC. It specifies CASRPSGQGKETQYF. Together with reference TRBV2 and TRBJ2-5, the CDR3 gives the full variable domain: EPEVTQTPSHQVTQMGQEVILRCVPISNHLYFYWYRQILGQKVEFLVSFYNNEISEKSEIFDDQFSVERPDGSNFTLKIRSTKLEDSAMYFCASRPSGQGKETQYFGPGTRLLVL.

V usage is TRBV6-1 and J usage is TRBJ1-2; D remains unclear. Germline CDR1 MNHNS, CDR2 SASEGT. V was cut by 5 bases and J by 2 bases, with 15 bases left in between. The CDR3 covers 15 residues. CDR3 bases: TGTGCCAGCAGTCCTGGAGCAGAAAGGAACTATGGCTACACCTTC. This gives the protein CASSPGAERNYGYTF.

A word on this clone: A junction end diverges from the germline sequence, so it may reflect a read error. The chain carries TRBV5-4 and TRBJ2-5, with D perhaps TRBD2 (5 bases). The germline gives CDR1 SGHNT, CDR2 YYREEE (reference sequence). The CDR3 runs to 17 residues. CDR3 nucleotide sequence: TGCGCCAGCAGCCAAGATGTCGAGCTAGCAGGTTCCGAGACCCAGTACTTC. Residues: CASSQDVELAGSETQYF.

The gene calls are TRBV5-1 and TRBJ2-7, with 10 bases aligning to TRBD1. CDR3 length: 14 residues. V lost 2 bases to trimming and J lost 4 bases; unmatched junction nucleotides: 3. Germline CDR1 and CDR2: SGHRS and YFSETQ. CDR3 in DNA: TGCGCCAGCAGCTTTCCGGGACAGGGGTACGAGCAGTACTTC. This encodes CASSFPGQGYEQYF.

The chain joins TRBV2 to TRBJ1-2, with D unclear. The V end was cut by 3 bases, the J end by 7 bases, with 18 bases between. Germline CDR1 reads SNHLY; CDR2 reads FYNNEI. The CDR3 runs 15 residues. The CDR3 loop reads CASSDVSRPMGGYTF. The CDR3 nucleotides read TGTGCCAGCAGTGATGTTTCCAGGCCAATGGGTGGCTACACCTTC.

The gene calls are TRBV5-4 and TRBJ2-3; tentatively, D is TRBD2 (5 bases). Trimming left V 1 base short and J 4 bases short, with 7 bases between. The CDR3 sequence is 13 residues long. The germline V gene has CDR1 SGHNT and CDR2 YYREEE (reference sequence). This CDR3 reads CASSLRGSDTQYF. CDR3 bases: TGTGCCAGCAGCTTGCGAGGGTCAGATACGCAGTATTTT.